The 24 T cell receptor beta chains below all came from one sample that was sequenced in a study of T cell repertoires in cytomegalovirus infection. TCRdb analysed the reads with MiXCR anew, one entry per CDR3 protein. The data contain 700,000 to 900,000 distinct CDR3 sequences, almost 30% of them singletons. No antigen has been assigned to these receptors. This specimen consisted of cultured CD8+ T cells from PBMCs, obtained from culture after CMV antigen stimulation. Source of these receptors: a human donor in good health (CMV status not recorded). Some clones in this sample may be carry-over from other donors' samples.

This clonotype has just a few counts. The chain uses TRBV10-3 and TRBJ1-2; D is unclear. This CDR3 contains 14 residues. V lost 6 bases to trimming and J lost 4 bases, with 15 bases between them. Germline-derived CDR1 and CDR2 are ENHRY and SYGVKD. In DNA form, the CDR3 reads TGTGCCATCAGCCACGACCTGGCTGGCTATGGCTACACCTTC. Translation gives CAISHDLAGYGYTF.

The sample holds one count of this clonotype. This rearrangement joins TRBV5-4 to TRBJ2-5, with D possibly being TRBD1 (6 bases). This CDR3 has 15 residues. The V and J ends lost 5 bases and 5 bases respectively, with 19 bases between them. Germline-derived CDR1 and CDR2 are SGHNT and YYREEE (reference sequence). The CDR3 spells CASSLSTGLGETQYF. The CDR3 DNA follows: TGTGCCAGCAGTCTTTCCACAGGGCTGGGGGAGACCCAGTACTTC.

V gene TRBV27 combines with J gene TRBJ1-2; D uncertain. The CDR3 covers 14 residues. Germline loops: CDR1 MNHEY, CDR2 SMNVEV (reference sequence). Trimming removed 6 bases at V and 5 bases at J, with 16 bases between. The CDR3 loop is CASRDKPAAYGYTF. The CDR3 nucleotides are TGTGCCAGCAGAGACAAGCCGGCAGCGTATGGCTACACCTTC.

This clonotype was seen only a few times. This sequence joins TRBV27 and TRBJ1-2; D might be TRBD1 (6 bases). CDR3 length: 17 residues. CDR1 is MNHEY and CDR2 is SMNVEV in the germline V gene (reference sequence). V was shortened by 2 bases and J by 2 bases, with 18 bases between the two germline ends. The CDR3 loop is CASSLGASTGANYGYTF. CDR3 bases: TGTGCCAGCAGTTTAGGGGCTTCGACAGGAGCCAACTATGGCTACACCTTC.

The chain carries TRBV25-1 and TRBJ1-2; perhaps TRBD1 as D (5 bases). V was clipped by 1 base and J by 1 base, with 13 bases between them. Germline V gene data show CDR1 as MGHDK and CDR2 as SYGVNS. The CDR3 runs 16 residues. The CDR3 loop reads CASSEWGVEVNYGYTF. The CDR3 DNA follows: TGTGCCAGCAGTGAATGGGGGGTAGAGGTTAACTATGGCTACACCTTC.

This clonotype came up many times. The CDR3 DNA reads as TGTGCCAGCAGCTTGCGACAGGGGATCTACAATGAGCAGTTCTTC. Protein product: CASSLRQGIYNEQFF. The rearrangement joins TRBV7-2 to TRBJ2-1; 8 nucleotides line up with TRBD1. V shed 3 bases and J 3 bases; nucleotides not matched to a gene: 4. Germline V gene lookup returns CDR1 SGHTA and CDR2 FQGNSA. The CDR3 length is 15 residues.

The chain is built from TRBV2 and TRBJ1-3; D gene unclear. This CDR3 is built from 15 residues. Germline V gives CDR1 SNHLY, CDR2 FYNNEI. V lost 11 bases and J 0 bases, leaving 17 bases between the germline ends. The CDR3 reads CAFAGRQDSGNTIYF. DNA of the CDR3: TGTGCCTTCGCAGGCAGGCAGGACTCTGGAAACACCATATATTTT.

CDR3 in amino acids: CASSLVGMRSNTEAFF. The CDR3 DNA is TGTGCCAGCAGTTTAGTGGGAATGAGGAGTAACACTGAAGCTTTCTTT. The chain combines TRBV27 with TRBJ1-1; D is uncertain. This CDR3 comprises 16 residues. CDR1 and CDR2 from the germline V gene are MNHEY and SMNVEV (reference sequence). V lost 2 bases and J lost 2, with 15 bases in between.

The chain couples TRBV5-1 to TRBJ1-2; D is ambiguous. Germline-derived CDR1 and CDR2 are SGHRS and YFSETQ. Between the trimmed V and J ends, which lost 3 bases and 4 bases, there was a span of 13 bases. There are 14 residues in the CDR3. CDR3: CASSYERTAYGYTF. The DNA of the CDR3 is TGCGCCAGCAGCTACGAAAGGACGGCCTATGGCTACACCTTC.

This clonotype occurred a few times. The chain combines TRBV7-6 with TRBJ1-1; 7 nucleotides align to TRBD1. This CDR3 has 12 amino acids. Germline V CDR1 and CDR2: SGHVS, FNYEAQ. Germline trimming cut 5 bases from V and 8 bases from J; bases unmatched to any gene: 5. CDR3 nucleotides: TGTGCCAGCAGCCGGCTGGGACAGGAAGCTTTCTTT. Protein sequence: CASSRLGQEAFF.

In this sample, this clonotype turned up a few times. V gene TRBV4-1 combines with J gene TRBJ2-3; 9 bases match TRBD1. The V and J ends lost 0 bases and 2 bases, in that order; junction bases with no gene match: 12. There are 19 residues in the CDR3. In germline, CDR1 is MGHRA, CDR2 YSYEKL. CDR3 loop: CASSQDLALTGGYTDTQYF. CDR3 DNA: TGCGCCAGCAGCCAAGATCTCGCTCTGACAGGGGGGTACACAGATACGCAGTATTTT.

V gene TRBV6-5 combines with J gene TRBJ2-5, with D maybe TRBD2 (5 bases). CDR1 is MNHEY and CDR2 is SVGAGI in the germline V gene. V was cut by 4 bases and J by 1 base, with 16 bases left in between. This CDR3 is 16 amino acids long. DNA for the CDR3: TGTGCCAGCAGTTCAACCCTTTTGGACTTCCAAGAGACCCAGTACTTC. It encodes CASSSTLLDFQETQYF.

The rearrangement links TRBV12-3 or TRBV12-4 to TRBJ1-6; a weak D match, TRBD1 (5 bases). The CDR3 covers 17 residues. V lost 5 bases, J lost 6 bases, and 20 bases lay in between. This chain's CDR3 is CASSNPGKRGINSPLHF. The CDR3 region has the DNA TGTGCCAGCAGTAACCCCGGGAAGCGGGGGATTAATTCACCCCTCCACTTT.

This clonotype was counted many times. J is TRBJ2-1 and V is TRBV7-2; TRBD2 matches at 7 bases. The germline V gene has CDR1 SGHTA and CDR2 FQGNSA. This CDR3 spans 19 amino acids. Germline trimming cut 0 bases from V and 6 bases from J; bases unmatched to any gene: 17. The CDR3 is CASSLAIGGWSISANEQFF. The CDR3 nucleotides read TGTGCCAGCAGCTTAGCTATCGGGGGGTGGTCCATTAGCGCCAATGAGCAGTTCTTC.

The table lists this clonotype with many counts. Here the CDR3 reads CASSLGVLGTASYEQYF. In DNA form, the CDR3 reads TGTGCCAGCAGCTTAGGGGTGTTAGGGACGGCCTCCTACGAGCAGTACTTC. The V gene is TRBV7-8, the J gene TRBJ2-7; TRBD1 or TRBD2 may be the D gene (5 bases each). Germline V gene sequence: CDR1 SGHVS, CDR2 FQNEAQ. The CDR3 contains 17 residues. Trimming took off 1 base at V and 0 bases at J, with 16 bases between the two ends.

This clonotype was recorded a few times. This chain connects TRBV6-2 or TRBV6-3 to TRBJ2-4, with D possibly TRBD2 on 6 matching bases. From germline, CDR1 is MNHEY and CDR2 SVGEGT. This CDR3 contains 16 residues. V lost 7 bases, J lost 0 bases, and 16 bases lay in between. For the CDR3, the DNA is TGTGCCAGCACTCCCCAGGCGGGGCTAGCCAAAAACATTCAGTACTTC. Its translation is CASTPQAGLAKNIQYF.

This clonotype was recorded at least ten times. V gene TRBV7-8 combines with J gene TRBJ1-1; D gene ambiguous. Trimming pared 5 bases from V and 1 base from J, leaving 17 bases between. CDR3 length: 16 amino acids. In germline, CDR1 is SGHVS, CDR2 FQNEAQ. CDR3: CASSPYSRASNTEAFF. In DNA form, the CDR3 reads TGTGCCAGCAGCCCGTACTCCCGGGCCTCGAACACTGAAGCTTTCTTT.

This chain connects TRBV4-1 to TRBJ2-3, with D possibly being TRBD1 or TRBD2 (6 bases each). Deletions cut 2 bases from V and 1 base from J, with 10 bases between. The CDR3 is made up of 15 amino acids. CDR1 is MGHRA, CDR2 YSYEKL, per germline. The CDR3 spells CASSQTGAGTDTQYF. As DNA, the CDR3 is TGCGCCAGCAGCCAAACGGGGGCCGGCACAGATACGCAGTATTTT.

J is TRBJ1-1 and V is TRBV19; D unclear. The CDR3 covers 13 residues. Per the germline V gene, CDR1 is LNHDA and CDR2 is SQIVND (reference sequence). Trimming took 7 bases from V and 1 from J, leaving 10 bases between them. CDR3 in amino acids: CASNLATNTEAFF. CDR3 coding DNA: TGTGCCAGTAATCTGGCGACGAACACTGAAGCTTTCTTT.

CDR3 in DNA: TGTGCCAGCAGCTTAGTCGGCAGGGGGGGTAGCAATCAGCCCCAGCATTTT. This sequence encodes CASSLVGRGGSNQPQHF. The chain recombines TRBV7-2 with TRBJ1-5, with 7 bases lining up with TRBD1. This CDR3 region has 17 residues. Germline V gene data show CDR1 as SGHTA and CDR2 as FQGNSA. After removal of 1 base from V and 0 bases from J, the junction contained 6 bases not matched to a gene.

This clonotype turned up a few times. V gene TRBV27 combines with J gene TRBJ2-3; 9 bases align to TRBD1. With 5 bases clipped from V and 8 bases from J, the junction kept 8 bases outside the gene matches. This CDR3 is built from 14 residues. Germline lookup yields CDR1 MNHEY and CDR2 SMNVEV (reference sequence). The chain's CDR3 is CASSSWTGDGTQYF. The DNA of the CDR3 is TGTGCCAGCAGTAGCTGGACAGGGGATGGTACGCAGTATTTT.

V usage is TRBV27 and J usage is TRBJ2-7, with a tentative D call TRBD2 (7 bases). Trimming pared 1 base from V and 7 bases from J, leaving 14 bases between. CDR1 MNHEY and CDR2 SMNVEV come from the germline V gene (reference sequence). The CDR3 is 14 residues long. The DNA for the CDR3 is TGTGCCAGCAGTTTATTGGGGGGGCTGGGGGAGCAGTACGTC. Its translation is CASSLLGGLGEQYV.

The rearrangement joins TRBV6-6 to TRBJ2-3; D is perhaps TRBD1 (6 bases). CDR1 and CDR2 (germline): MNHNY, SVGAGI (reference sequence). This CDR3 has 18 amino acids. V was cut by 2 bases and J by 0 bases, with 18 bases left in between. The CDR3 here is CASSYETQGRGSTDTQYF. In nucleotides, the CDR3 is TGTGCCAGCAGTTACGAGACACAGGGCAGGGGTAGCACAGATACGCAGTATTTT.

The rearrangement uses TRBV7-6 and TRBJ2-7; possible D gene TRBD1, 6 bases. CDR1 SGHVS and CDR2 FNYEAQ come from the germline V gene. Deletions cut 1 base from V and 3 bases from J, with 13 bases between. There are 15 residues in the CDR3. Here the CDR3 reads CASSLEAGDNYEQYF. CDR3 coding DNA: TGTGCCAGCAGCTTAGAGGCAGGGGATAACTACGAGCAGTACTTC.